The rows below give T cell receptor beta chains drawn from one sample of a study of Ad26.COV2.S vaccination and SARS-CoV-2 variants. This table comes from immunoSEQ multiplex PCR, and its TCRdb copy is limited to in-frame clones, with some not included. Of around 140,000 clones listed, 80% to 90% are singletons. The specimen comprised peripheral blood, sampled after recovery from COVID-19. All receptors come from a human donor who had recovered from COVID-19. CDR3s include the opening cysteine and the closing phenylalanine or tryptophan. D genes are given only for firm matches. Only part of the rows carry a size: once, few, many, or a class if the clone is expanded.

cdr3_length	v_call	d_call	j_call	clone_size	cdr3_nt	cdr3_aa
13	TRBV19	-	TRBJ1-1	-	TGTGCCAGTAGTACCCAAAAGAACACTGAAGCTTTCTTT	CASSTQKNTEAFF
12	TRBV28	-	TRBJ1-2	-	TGTGCCAGCACCTCAGGACAGTATGGCTACACCTTC	CASTSGQYGYTF
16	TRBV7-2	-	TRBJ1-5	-	TGTGCCAGCAGCTTAGGGCAGAACCCTAGCAATCAGCCCCAGCATTTT	CASSLGQNPSNQPQHF
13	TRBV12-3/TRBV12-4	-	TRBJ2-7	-	TGTGCCAGCAGAGGGACACACTCCTACGAGCAGTACTTC	CASRGTHSYEQYF
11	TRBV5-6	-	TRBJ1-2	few	TGTGCCAGCAGCCGGGGCGATGGCTACACCTTC	CASSRGDGYTF
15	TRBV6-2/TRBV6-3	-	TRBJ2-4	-	TGTGCCAGCAGTTCCACAGGCTTGGCCAAAAACATTCAGTACTTC	CASSSTGLAKNIQYF
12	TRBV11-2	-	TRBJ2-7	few	TGTGCCAGCAGCCAAGGTGGGGTCGAGCAGTACTTC	CASSQGGVEQYF
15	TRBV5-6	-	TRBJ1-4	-	TGTGCCAGCAGCCCTCGTGGGGATTGGAATGAAAAACTGTTTTTT	CASSPRGDWNEKLFF
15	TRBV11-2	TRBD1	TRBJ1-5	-	TGTGCCAGCAGCCGAGGACAGGCGAGGAGTCAGCCCCAGCATTTT	CASSRGQARSQPQHF
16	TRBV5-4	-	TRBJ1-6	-	TGTGCCAGCAGCTCCTCTTGGACCGGTGGTAATTCACCCCTCCACTTT	CASSSSWTGGNSPLHF
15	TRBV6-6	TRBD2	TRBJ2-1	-	TGTGCCAGCAGTGCTAGCGGGGGGCCCTACAATGAGCAGTTCTTC	CASSASGGPYNEQFF
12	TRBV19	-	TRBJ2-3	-	TGTGCCAGTAGTATGGGAACAGATACGCAGTATTTT	CASSMGTDTQYF
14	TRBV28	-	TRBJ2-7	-	TGTGCCAGCAGTACACCTATGAATAATAACGAGCAGTACTTC	CASSTPMNNNEQYF
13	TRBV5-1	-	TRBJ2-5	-	TGCGCCAGCAGCATCGGGCCCCAAGAGACCCAGTACTTC	CASSIGPQETQYF
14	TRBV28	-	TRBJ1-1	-	TGTGCCAGCAGCTTAGGACGGGCGAACACTGAAGCTTTCTTT	CASSLGRANTEAFF
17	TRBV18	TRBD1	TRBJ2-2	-	TGTGCCAGCTCACCGAACAGGGGGCGCATTCGCACCGGGGAGCTGTTTTTT	CASSPNRGRIRTGELFF
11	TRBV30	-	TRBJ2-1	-	TGTGCCTGGAGTAGGCAGGTGGAGCAGTTCTTC	CAWSRQVEQFF
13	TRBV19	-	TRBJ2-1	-	TGTGCCAGTAGTCTCCGGGGCTATTTGGAGCAGTTCTTC	CASSLRGYLEQFF
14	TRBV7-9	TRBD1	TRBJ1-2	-	TGTGCCAGCAGCCCAGGGACAGCGGGGGATGGCTACACCTTC	CASSPGTAGDGYTF
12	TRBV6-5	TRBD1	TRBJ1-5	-	TGTGCCAGCCACAGGGGCGGACAGCCCCAGCATTTT	CASHRGGQPQHF
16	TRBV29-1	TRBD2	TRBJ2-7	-	TGCAGCGTTGAAGATATTATGACGGCTAGCGGGGGCGAGCAGTACTTC	CSVEDIMTASGGEQYF
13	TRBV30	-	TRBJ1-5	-	TGTGCCTGGAGTGTACGGGGGGTTCAGCCCCAGCATTTT	CAWSVRGVQPQHF
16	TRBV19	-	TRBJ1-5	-	TGTGCCAGTAGTAAGAATGGGGGTAATAGCAATCAGCCCCAGCATTTT	CASSKNGGNSNQPQHF
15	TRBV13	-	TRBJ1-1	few	TGTGCCAGCAGCCCCTCTCTGGGGGAAAGGCCTGAAGCTTTCTTT	CASSPSLGERPEAFF
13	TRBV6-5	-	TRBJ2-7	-	TGTGCCAGCAGTCCACGGGCCTTGGACGAGCAGTACTTC	CASSPRALDEQYF
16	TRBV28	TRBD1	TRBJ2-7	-	TGTGCCAGCAGCACCTTAACCGGGACAGGGTCACGGGAGCAGTACTTC	CASSTLTGTGSREQYF
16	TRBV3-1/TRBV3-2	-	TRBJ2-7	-	TGTGCCAGCAGCCAAGATTCGGCAGCCCTCTCCTACGAGCAGTACTTC	CASSQDSAALSYEQYF
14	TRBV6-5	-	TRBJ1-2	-	TGTGCCAGCAGCCTTGCGGTGCAGTCTTATGGCTACACCTTC	CASSLAVQSYGYTF
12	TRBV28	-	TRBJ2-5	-	TGTGCCGCTAGGAGGGGATCAGAGACCCAGTACTTC	CAARRGSETQYF
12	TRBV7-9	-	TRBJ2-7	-	TGTGCCAGCAGCTTAGGGCGGGGCGAGCAGTACTTC	CASSLGRGEQYF
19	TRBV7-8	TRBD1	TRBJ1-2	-	TGTGCCAGCAGCTTAGTTTTGGGCATTGGACAGGGAGGCAACTATGGCTACACCTTC	CASSLVLGIGQGGNYGYTF
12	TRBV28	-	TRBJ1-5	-	TGTGCCAGCAGGCAGGTCAATCAGCCCCAGCATTTT	CASRQVNQPQHF
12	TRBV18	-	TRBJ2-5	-	TGTGCCAGCTCACCAGAAGGGGAGACCCAGTACTTC	CASSPEGETQYF